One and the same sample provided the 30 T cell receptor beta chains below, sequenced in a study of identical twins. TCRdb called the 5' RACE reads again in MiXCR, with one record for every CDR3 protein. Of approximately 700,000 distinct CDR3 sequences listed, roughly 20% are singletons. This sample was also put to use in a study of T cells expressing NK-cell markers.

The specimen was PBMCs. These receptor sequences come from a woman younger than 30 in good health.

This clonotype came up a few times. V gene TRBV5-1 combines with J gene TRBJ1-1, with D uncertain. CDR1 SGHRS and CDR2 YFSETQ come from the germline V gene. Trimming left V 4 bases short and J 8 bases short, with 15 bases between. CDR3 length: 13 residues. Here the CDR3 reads CASSPGPTEEAFF. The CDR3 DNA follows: TGCGCCAGCAGCCCCGGGCCTACAGAGGAAGCTTTCTTT. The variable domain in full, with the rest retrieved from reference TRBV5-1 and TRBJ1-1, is KAGVTQTPRYLIKTRGQQVTLSCSPISGHRSVSWYQQTPGQGLQFLFEYFSETQRNKGNFPGRFSGRQFSNSRSEMNVSTLELGDSALYLCASSPGPTEEAFFGQGTRLTVV.

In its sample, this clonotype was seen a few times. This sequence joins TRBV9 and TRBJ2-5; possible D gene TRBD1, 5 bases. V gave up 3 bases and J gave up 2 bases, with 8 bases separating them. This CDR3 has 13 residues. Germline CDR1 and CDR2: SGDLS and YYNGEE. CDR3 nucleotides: TGTGCCAGCAGCGCCAGGGTGCAAGAGACCCAGTACTTC. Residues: CASSARVQETQYF.

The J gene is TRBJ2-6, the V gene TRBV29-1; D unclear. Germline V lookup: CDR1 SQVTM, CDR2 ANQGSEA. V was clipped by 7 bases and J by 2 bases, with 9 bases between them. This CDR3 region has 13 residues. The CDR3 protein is CSAGEAGANVLTF. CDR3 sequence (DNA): TGCAGCGCCGGAGAGGCTGGGGCCAACGTCCTGACTTTC.

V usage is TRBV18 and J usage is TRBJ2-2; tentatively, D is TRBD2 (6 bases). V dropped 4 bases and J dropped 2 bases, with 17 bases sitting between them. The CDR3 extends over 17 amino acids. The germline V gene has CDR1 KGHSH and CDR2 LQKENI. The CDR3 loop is CASSLRLVGLNTGELFF. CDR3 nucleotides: TGTGCCAGCTCACTCAGACTAGTGGGCCTTAACACCGGGGAGCTGTTTTTT.

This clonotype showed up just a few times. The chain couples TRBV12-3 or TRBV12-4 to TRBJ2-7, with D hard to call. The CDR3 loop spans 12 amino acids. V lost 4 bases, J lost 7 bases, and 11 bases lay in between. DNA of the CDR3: TGTGCCAGCAGTTGGACGTTGGGGGAGCAGTACTTC. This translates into CASSWTLGEQYF.

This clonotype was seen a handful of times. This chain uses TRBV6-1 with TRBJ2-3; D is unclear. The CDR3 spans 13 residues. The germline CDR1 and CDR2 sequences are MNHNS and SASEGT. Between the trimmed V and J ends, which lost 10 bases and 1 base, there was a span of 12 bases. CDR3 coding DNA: TGTGCCACCAGACTGACTCGCACAGATACGCAGTATTTT. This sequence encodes CATRLTRTDTQYF.

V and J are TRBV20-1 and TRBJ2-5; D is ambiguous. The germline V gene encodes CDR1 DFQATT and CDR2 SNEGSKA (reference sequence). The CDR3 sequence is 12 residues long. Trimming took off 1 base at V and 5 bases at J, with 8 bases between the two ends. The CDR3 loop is CSARVDLETQYF. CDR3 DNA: TGCAGTGCTAGAGTGGATCTTGAGACCCAGTACTTC.

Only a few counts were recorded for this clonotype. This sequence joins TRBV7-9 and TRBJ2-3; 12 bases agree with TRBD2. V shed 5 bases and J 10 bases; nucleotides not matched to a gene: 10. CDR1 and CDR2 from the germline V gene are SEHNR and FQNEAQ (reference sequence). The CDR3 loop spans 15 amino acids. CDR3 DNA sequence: TGTGCCAGCAGCACGACCGGGACTAGCGGGCTCCCGCAGTATTTT. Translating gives CASSTTGTSGLPQYF.

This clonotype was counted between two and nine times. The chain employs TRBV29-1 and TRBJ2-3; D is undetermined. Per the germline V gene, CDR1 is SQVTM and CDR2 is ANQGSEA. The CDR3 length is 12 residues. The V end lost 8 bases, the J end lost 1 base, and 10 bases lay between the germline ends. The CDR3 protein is CSRVDGTDTQYF. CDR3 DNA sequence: TGCAGCCGTGTAGATGGCACAGATACGCAGTATTTT.

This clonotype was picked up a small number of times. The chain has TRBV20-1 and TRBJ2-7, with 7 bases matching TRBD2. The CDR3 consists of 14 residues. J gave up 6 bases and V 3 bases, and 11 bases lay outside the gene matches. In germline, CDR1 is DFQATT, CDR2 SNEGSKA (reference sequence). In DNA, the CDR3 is TGCAGTGCTAGTGTCGGGCGGGGGAGTTTCGAGCAGTACTTC. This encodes CSASVGRGSFEQYF.

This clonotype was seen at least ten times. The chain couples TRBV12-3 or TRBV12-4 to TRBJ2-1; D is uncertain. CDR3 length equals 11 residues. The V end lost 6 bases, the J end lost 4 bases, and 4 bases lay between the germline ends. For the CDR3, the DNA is TGTGCCAGCAGAAATTACAATGAGCAGTTCTTC. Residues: CASRNYNEQFF.

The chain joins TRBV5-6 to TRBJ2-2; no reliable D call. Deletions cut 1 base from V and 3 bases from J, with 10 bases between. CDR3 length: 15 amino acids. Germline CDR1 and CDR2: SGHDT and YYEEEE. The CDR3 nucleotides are TGTGCCAGCAGCTTGAGGGTCGTTGACACCGGGGAGCTGTTTTTT. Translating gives CASSLRVVDTGELFF.

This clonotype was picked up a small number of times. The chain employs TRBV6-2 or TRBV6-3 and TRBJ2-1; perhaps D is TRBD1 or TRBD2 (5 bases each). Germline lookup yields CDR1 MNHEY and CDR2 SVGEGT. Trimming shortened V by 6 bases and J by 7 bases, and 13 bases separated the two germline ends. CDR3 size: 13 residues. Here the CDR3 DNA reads TGTGCCAGCAGCGGGACCTCCCAGAATGAGCAGTTCTTC. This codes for CASSGTSQNEQFF.

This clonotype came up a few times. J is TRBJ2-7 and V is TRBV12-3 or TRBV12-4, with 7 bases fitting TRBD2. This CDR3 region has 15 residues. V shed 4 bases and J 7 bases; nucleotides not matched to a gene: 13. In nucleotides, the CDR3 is TGTGCCAGCAGTTCCCTTACGGGAGGTATTGGGGAGCAGTACTTC. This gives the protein CASSSLTGGIGEQYF.

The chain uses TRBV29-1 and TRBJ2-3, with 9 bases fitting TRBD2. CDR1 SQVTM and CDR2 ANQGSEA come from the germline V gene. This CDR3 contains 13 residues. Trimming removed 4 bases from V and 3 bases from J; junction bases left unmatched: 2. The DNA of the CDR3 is TGCAGCGTTGGCGGGAGGGATACAGATACGCAGTATTTT. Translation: CSVGGRDTDTQYF.

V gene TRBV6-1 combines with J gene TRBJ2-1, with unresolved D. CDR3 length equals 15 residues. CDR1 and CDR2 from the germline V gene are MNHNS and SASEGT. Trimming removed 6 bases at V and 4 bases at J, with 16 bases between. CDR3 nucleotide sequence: TGTGCCAGCAGCCCCATTTTGGCCAGATACAATGAGCAGTTCTTC. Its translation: CASSPILARYNEQFF.

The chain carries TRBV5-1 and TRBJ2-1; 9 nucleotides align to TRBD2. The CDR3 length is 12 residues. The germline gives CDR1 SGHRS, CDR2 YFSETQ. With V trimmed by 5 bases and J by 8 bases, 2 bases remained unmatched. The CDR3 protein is CASREREDEQFF. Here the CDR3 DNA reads TGCGCCAGCAGGGAGCGGGAGGATGAGCAGTTCTTC.

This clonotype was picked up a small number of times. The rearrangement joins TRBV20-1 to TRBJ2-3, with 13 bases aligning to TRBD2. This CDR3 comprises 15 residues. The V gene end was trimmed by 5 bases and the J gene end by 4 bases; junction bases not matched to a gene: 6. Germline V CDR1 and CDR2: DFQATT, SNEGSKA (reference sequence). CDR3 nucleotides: TGCAGTGCTGAAGGACTAGCGGGAGTGCCAGATACGCAGTATTTT. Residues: CSAEGLAGVPDTQYF.

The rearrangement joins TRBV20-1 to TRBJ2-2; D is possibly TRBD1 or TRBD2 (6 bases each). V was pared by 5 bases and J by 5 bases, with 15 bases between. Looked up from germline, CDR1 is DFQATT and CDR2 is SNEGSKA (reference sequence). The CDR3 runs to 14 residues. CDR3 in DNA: TGCAGTGCTCTGACGGGGGCCGGGACCGGGGAGCTGTTTTTT. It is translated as CSALTGAGTGELFF.

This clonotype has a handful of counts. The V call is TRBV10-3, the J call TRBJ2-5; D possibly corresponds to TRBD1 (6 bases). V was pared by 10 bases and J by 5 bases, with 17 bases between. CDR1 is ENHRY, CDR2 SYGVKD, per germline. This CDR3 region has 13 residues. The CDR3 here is CATQWPGVETQYF. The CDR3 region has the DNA TGTGCCACCCAATGGCCAGGGGTGGAGACCCAGTACTTC.

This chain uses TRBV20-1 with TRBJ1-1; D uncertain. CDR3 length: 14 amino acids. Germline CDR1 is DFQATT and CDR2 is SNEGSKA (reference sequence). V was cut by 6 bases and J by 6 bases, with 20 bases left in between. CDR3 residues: CSAIPGGKRAEAFF. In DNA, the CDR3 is TGCAGTGCAATACCGGGAGGGAAGAGGGCTGAAGCTTTCTTT.

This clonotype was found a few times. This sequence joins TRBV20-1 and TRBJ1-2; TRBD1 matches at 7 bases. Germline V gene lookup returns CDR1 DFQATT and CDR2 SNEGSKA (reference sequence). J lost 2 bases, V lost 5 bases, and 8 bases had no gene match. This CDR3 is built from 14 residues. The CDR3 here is CSAYHRDRNYGYTF. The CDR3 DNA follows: TGCAGTGCTTACCACCGGGACAGAAACTATGGCTACACCTTC.

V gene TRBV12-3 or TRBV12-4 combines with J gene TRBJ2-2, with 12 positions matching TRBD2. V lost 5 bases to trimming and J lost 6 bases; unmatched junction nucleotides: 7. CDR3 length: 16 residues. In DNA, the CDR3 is TGTGCCAGCAGTCCCATACTAGCGGGAGGACCCGGGGAGCTGTTTTTT. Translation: CASSPILAGGPGELFF.

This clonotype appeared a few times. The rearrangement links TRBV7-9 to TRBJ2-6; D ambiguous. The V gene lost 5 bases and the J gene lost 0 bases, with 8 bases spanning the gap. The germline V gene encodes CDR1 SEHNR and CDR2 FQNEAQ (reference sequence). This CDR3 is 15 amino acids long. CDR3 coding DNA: TGTGCCAGCAGCCCCGCACACTCTGGGGCCAACGTCCTGACTTTC. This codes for CASSPAHSGANVLTF.

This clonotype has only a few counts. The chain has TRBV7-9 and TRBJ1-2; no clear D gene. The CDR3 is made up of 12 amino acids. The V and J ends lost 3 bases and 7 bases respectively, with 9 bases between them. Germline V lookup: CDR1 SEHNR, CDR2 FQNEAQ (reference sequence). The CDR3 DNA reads TGTGCCAGCAGCTTGGACCACCCTGGCTACACCTTC. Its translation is CASSLDHPGYTF.

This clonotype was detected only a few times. The CDR3 DNA follows: TGTGCCAGCAGTTGGGGTGGTGAGCAGTTCTTC. Protein: CASSWGGEQFF. V usage is TRBV12-3 or TRBV12-4 and J usage is TRBJ2-1; unclear D gene. Trimming took off 4 bases at V and 9 bases at J, with 7 bases between the two ends. The CDR3 sequence is 11 residues long.

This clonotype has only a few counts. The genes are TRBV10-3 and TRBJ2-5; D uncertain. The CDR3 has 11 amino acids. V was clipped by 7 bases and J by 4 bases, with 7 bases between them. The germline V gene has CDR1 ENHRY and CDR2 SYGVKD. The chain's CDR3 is CAIKIGETQYF. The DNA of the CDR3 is TGTGCCATCAAAATAGGAGAGACCCAGTACTTC.

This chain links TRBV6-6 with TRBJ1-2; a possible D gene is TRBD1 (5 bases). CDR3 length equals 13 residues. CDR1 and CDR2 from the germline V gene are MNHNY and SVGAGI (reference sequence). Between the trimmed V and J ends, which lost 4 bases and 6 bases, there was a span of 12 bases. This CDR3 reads CASSWQGRDGYTF. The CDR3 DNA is TGTGCCAGCAGTTGGCAGGGAAGGGATGGCTACACCTTC.

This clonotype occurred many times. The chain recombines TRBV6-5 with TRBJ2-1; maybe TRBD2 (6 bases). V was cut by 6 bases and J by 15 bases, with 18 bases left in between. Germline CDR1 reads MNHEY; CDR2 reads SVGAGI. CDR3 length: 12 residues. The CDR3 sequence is CASSPLGGMGFF. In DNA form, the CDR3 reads TGTGCCAGCAGCCCCCTTGGGGGGATGGGGTTCTTC.

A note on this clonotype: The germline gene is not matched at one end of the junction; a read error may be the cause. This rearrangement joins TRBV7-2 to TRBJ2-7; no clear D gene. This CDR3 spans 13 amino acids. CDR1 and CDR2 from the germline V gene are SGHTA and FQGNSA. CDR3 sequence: CSSSLVERNEQYF. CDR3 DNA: TGTTCCAGCAGCTTAGTGGAGAGGAACGAGCAGTACTTC.